The text below deals with one TCR beta chain. This clonotype came up once. Its antigen specificity is not known. Within one base of it there is no much larger clone, and no base qualities were kept. A lone read offers only weak evidence. V has 6 bases trimmed and J has 0 bases trimmed; junction bases matching no gene number 19. The germline V gene (reference sequence) sets CDR1 to MNHEY and CDR2 to SMNVEV. The CDR3 sequence holds 21 residues, the cysteine and phenylalanine included. Just the 63-base CDR3 DNA is kept, in frame starting at base 1. This sample is part of a study of CD8 T cells in Susac syndrome (dated by TCRdb to between 2018 and 2020). Broadly, across the study: The study used repertoire sequencing to test whether antigen drove CD8+ T cell activation and differentiation in Susac syndrome.

General findings and caveats noted by the study authors: The number of individuals in the TCR sequencing and HLA analysis was acknowledged as relatively small.

Peripheral blood CD8+ and CD4+ T cells from healthy donors, Susac syndrome patients and multiple sclerosis patients were profiled using high-throughput TCR beta sequencing. Healthy donors were included as age- and sex-matched controls. Bulk CD8+ and CD4+ T cells were purified by magnetic negative isolation, whereas CD8+ TEMRA cells were enriched by FACS. Blood was collected in EDTA tubes and processed within 24 hours, with PBMCs isolated through density gradient centrifugation. PBMCs intended for TCR sequencing were cryopreserved in liquid nitrogen and were subsequently thawed in a 37 degrees C water bath. The sorted or isolated CD4+, CD8+ and CD8+ TEMRA cells reached a purity of at least 90%. RNA was extracted using the RNeasy kit, and roughly 0.5 to 1 microgram was reverse transcribed with random hexamers. TCR beta CDR3 regions were amplified with the immunoSEQ multiplex PCR assay covering 54 Vbeta and 13 Jbeta segments. To correct PCR amplification bias, a synthetic template baseline was used for both primer optimization and computational correction. The paper's processing steps were these. Reads were annotated to V, D and J genes per IMGT and analyzed with immunoSEQ Analyzer, keeping only productive sequences. Clonality was calculated as one minus the Shannon entropy normalized by log2 of the number of productive unique sequences. Public and private clones were assessed among the 100 most prevalent clones of each patient and control. Clones were defined as Susac-specific when absent from the healthy and MS cohorts, from some 1,100 published viral clones and from other ImmuneACCESS disease sequences. The public reads were run again by TCRdb, first through fastp at Q25 and then through MiXCR, and only productive beta chains were kept. Every distinct CDR3 protein forms one entry, paired with its most common genes and DNA. These V and J calls rely on TCRdb rather than the paper's analysis. This sample comprises some 170,000 distinct CDR3 sequences, over 85% of them detected only once. The top ten hold approximately 0.1% of the sample.

The chain joins TRBV27 to TRBJ2-3; 12 bases in the middle match TRBD2. Specimen: CD4+ T cells from PBMCs. The clonotype was recovered from a human donor in good health. The CDR3 corresponds to CASSPLYPPSGRAQSTDTQYF. In nucleotide form, the sequence is TGTGCCAGCAGCCCGTTATATCCCCCTAGCGGGAGGGCCCAAAGCACAGATACGCAGTATTTT.